These T cell receptor beta chains were read from a single sample in a study of cytomegalovirus exposure and HLA in healthy donors. Produced via immunoSEQ multiplex PCR; TCRdb's table is partial and in-frame only. The data show about 90,000 clones, with 70% to 75% seen just once and about 16% held by the top ten. The sequenced sample consisted of PBMCs. Every receptor here comes from a woman aged 18-29 years in good health and CMV-seropositive. CDR3s include the opening cysteine and the closing phenylalanine or tryptophan. Each record gives: V gene, J gene, clone size, D gene, CDR3 protein, CDR3 DNA. D genes are given only for firm matches. The size field is filled for only some rows; it gives once, few, many or a size class.

TRBV11-3,TRBJ2-2,.,.,CASSLEGWGRSGELFF,TGTGCCAGCAGCTTAGAAGGCTGGGGGCGCAGCGGGGAGCTGTTTTTT
TRBV9,TRBJ2-3,.,TRBD2,CASSVGASGRVTDTQYF,TGTGCCAGCAGTGTGGGCGCTAGCGGGAGGGTCACAGATACGCAGTATTTT
TRBV6-4,TRBJ2-3,medium-sized,.,CASSDRGDGTDTQYF,TGTGCCAGCAGTGACCGCGGGGATGGTACAGATACGCAGTATTTT
TRBV4-2,TRBJ2-3,.,TRBD2,CASSQGTSGGADTQYF,TGTGCCAGCAGCCAAGGGACTAGCGGGGGGGCAGATACGCAGTATTTT
TRBV27,TRBJ2-1,once,TRBD2,CASSLWGLAGDNEQFF,TGTGCCAGCAGTTTATGGGGACTAGCGGGGGACAATGAGCAGTTCTTC
TRBV6-4,TRBJ1-1,.,TRBD1,CCPQGDSEAFF,TGTTGTCCACAGGGGGACTCTGAAGCTTTCTTT
TRBV9,TRBJ2-5,.,TRBD2,CASSTRGALQETQYF,TGTGCCAGCAGCACGCGGGGGGCCCTTCAAGAGACCCAGTACTTC
TRBV5-1,TRBJ2-7,once,.,CASSLSEQSRRYF,TGCGCCAGCAGCTTGTCCGAACAGTCACGGCGGTACTTC
TRBV11-2,TRBJ1-5,.,.,CASSLFWGAGQPQHF,TGTGCCAGCAGCTTATTTTGGGGCGCAGGGCAGCCCCAGCATTTT
TRBV28,TRBJ1-5,.,TRBD1,CASRNIKRGTGGQPQHF,TGTGCCAGCAGGAACATTAAGCGGGGGACAGGGGGTCAGCCCCAGCATTTT
TRBV28,TRBJ2-7,.,.,CASSLGLGYEQYF,TGTGCCAGCAGTTTAGGGCTGGGTTACGAGCAGTACTTC
TRBV4-1,TRBJ1-1,.,.,CASSQVSENTEAFF,TGCGCCAGCAGCCAAGTCTCAGAGAACACTGAAGCTTTCTTT
TRBV7-9,TRBJ1-4,few,TRBD1,CASSSGQGKTTNEKLFF,TGTGCCAGCAGCTCGGGACAGGGGAAAACAACTAATGAAAAACTGTTTTTT
TRBV5-8,TRBJ2-2,.,.,CASSLAGNTGELFF,TGTGCCAGCAGCTTGGCCGGGAACACCGGGGAGCTGTTTTTT
TRBV18,TRBJ2-7,.,.,CASSPRPAGLYEQYF,TGTGCCAGCTCACCAAGACCCGCGGGGCTATACGAGCAGTACTTC